These T cell receptor beta chains were read from a single sample in a study of shared clonotypes between healthy human individuals. Sequencing was performed with immunoSEQ multiplex PCR; in TCRdb, only in-frame clones are kept and a portion is missing. Among approximately 1.4 million clones listed, around 98% were seen once. The sample taken for sequencing was naive CD4+ T cells sorted from blood. The receptor source for this set is a young man in good health. CDR3s include the opening cysteine and the closing phenylalanine or tryptophan. The D gene is left open where the match is weak. Some rows have no size entry. The others give once, few or many, or a class for an expanded clone.

V: TRBV5-1; size: once; D: TRBD2; J: TRBJ2-2; DNA: TGCGCCAGCAGCTTGGTTGGACTAGCGGGAGGGCGGAACACCGGGGAGCTGTTTTTT; CDR3: CASSLVGLAGGRNTGELFF
V: TRBV18; size: NA; D: NA; J: TRBJ2-2; DNA: TGTGCCAGCTCACCCCTCGACCTCACCGGGGAGCTGTTTTTT; CDR3: CASSPLDLTGELFF
V: TRBV28; size: NA; D: TRBD1; J: TRBJ1-2; DNA: TGTGCCAGCAGTTTAAGACAGGGCGGAGGCTACACCTTC; CDR3: CASSLRQGGGYTF
V: TRBV30; size: NA; D: NA; J: TRBJ1-2; DNA: TGTGCCGGATCTCACAGGGCAGTACATGGCTACACCTTC; CDR3: CAGSHRAVHGYTF
V: TRBV18; size: NA; D: TRBD2; J: TRBJ2-1; DNA: TGTGCCAGCTCCGCCGGGTTAGCGGGGTCACACTACAATGAGCAGTTCTTC; CDR3: CASSAGLAGSHYNEQFF
V: TRBV6-5; size: NA; D: NA; J: TRBJ1-1; DNA: TGTGCCAGCAGCCCTATAGAGAGGAACACTGAAGCTTTCTTT; CDR3: CASSPIERNTEAFF
V: TRBV6-6; size: once; D: TRBD1; J: TRBJ2-2; DNA: TGTGCCAGCAGCAAGTATACAGGGGACACCGGGGAGCTGTTTTTT; CDR3: CASSKYTGDTGELFF
V: TRBV7-6; size: NA; D: TRBD1; J: TRBJ2-2; DNA: TGTGCCAGCCAGGGGGCGGGTACCGGGGAGCTGTTTTTT; CDR3: CASQGAGTGELFF
V: TRBV6-5; size: NA; D: TRBD2; J: TRBJ2-5; DNA: TGTGCCAGCAGTTACTCGGGACTAGCGGGAGAGACCCAGTACTTC; CDR3: CASSYSGLAGETQYF
V: TRBV6-1; size: NA; D: TRBD1; J: TRBJ2-7; DNA: TGTGCCAGCATCCTCGTGGGACAGTCCTCCTACGAGCAGTACTTC; CDR3: CASILVGQSSYEQYF
V: TRBV30; size: NA; D: NA; J: TRBJ1-1; DNA: TGTGCCTGGATGCGGGGATGGACTGAAGCTTTCTTT; CDR3: CAWMRGWTEAFF
V: TRBV7-2; size: NA; D: NA; J: TRBJ2-7; DNA: TGTGCCAGCAGCACCACTAAGTTTAAGCAGTACTTC; CDR3: CASSTTKFKQYF
V: TRBV7-9; size: NA; D: TRBD2; J: TRBJ2-2; DNA: TGTGCCAGCAGCTTTGGAGGACTAGCGGGAGGTATCGGGGAGCTGTTTTTT; CDR3: CASSFGGLAGGIGELFF
V: TRBV19; size: once; D: NA; J: TRBJ2-7; DNA: TGTGCCAGTAGCCCCGGACTTATATACGAGCAGTACTTC; CDR3: CASSPGLIYEQYF
V: TRBV28; size: NA; D: NA; J: TRBJ2-1; DNA: TGTGCCAGCAGTTTCTCTTCGGTCAGGGGTGAGCAGTTCTTC; CDR3: CASSFSSVRGEQFF
V: TRBV28; size: NA; D: NA; J: TRBJ2-1; DNA: TGTGCCAGCAGTAGTAAACGAGGAGGGGAGCTCAATGAGCAGTTCTTC; CDR3: CASSSKRGGELNEQFF
V: TRBV28; size: NA; D: NA; J: TRBJ1-1; DNA: TGTGCCAGCAGTTTGAATCTCGGGGCGGGGACTGAAGCTTTCTTT; CDR3: CASSLNLGAGTEAFF
V: TRBV28; size: NA; D: TRBD1; J: TRBJ1-1; DNA: TGTGCCAGCAGTTTCGAGGACAGGGGTGAAGCTTTCTTT; CDR3: CASSFEDRGEAFF